This T cell receptor beta chain came from a study of T cells in localized non-small cell lung cancer. Findings and limits, study-wide: Uninvolved adjacent lung showed peak T cell clonality, exceeding tumor. A median of around 58 clones ranked among the top 100 in tumor appeared in adjacent lung. Heterogeneity cannot be ruled out, as sequencing used one tumor region only.

As concerns this clone: Its specificity is unknown.

Germline values: CDR1 MNHGY, CDR2 SAAAGT. Trimming removed 8 bases at V and 0 bases at J, with 10 bases between. The CDR3 contains 13 residues. The repertoire was sequenced with immunoSEQ multiplex PCR; TCRdb's copy has only in-frame clones and lacks some. Of approximately 3,800 clones detected, approximately 41% appear once; the ten largest clones hold 6.2%. This clonotype was sampled from a woman aged 40-75 years with stage I lung adenocarcinoma. The rearrangement joins TRBV6-8 to TRBJ1-1; a weak D match, TRBD1 (6 bases). The sample in question was lung tumor tissue, obtained before any cancer treatment. The CDR3 sequence: CASGGQLNTEAFF. The CDR3 nucleotides are TGTGCCAGCGGGGGACAATTGAACACTGAAGCTTTCTTT.